The entry below describes one T cell receptor beta chain. TCRdb's table, derived via immunoSEQ multiplex PCR, lists solely in-frame clones and lacks some. The table lists about 120,000 clones, under 95% of them singletons. The data were taken from a study of control samples from healthy donors and cancer patients. Germline CDR1 reads MGHDK; CDR2 reads SYGVNS. The CDR3 totals 18 residues. Trimming took off 3 bases at V and 0 bases at J, with 15 bases between the two ends. The material sequenced was PBMCs. The J gene is TRBJ2-6, the V gene TRBV25-1; a weak D match, TRBD2 (6 bases). The sequence was collected from a man in his fifties with head and neck cancer. CDR3 sequence (DNA): TGTGCCAGCAGTGAGTGGGACTTATTGGACTCTGGGGCCAACGTCCTGACTTTC. It specifies CASSEWDLLDSGANVLTF.